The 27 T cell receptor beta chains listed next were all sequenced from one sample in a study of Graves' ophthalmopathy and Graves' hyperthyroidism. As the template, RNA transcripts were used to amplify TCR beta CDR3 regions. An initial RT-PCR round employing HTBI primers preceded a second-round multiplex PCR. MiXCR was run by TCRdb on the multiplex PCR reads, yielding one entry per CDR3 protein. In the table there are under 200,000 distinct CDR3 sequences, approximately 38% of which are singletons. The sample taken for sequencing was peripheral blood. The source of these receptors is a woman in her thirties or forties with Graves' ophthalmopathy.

The CDR3 DNA reads TGTGCCAGCAGTGAACCGGGACAGACCTACGAGCAGTACTTC. Protein product: CASSEPGQTYEQYF. The chain uses TRBV25-1 and TRBJ2-7, with 7 bases fitting TRBD1. CDR1 is MGHDK and CDR2 is SYGVNS in the germline V gene. The V segment lost 2 bases and the J segment 2 bases; nucleotides outside the gene matches: 3. This CDR3 is built from 14 residues.

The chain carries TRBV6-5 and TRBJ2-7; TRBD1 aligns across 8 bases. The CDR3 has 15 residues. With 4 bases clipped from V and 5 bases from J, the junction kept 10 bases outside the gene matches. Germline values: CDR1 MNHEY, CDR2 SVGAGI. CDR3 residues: CASSWGSETGDEQYF. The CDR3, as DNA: TGTGCCAGCAGTTGGGGTAGTGAGACAGGGGACGAGCAGTACTTC.

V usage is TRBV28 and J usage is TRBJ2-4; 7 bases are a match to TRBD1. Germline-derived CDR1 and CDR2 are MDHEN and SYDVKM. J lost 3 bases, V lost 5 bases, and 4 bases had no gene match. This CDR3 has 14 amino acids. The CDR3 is CASSPTGVKNIQYF. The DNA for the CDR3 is TGTGCCAGCAGTCCCACAGGGGTCAAAAACATTCAGTACTTC.

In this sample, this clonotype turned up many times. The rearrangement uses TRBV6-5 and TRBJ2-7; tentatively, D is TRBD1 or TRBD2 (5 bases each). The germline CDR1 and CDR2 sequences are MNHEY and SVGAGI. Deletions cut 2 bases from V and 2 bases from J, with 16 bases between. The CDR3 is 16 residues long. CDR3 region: CASSYEGPRWAYEQYF. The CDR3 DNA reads TGTGCCAGCAGTTACGAGGGGCCCCGGTGGGCCTACGAGCAGTACTTC.

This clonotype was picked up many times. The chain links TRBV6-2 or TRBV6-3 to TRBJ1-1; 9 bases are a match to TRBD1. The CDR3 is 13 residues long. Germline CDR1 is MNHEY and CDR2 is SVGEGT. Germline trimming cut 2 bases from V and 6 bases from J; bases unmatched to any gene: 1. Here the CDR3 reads CASSYRDRAEAFF. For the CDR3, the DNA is TGTGCCAGCAGTTACCGGGACAGGGCTGAAGCTTTCTTT.

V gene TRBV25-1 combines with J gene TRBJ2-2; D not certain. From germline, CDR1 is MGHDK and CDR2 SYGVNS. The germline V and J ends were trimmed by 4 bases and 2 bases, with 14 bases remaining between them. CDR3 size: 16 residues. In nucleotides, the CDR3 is TGTGCCAGCAGTGCTCGTCGCGGCACCAACACCGGGGAGCTGTTTTTT. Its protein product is CASSARRGTNTGELFF.

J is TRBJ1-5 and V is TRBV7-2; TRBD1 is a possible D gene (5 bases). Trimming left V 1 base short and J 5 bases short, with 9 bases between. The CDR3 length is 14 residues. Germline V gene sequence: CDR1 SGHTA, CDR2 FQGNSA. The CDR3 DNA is TGTGCCAGCAGCTTAGGGGACGGAGATCAGCCCCAGCATTTT. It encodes CASSLGDGDQPQHF.

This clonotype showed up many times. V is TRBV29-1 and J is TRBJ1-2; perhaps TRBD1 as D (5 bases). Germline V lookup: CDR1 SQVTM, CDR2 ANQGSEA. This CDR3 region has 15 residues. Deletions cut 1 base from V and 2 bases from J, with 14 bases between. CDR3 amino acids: CSVEGLTGVNYGYTF. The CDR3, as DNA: TGCAGCGTTGAAGGTCTAACGGGGGTCAACTATGGCTACACCTTC.

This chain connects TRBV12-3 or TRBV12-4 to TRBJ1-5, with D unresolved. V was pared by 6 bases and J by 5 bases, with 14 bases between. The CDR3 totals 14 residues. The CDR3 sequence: CASSPRHSDQPQHF. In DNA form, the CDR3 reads TGTGCCAGCAGCCCCCGACATTCCGATCAGCCCCAGCATTTT.

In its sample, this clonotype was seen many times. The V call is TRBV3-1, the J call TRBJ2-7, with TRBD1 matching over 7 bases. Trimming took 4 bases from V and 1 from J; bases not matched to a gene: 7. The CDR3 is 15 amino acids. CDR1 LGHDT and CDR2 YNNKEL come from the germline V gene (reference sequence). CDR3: CASSPDRVRSYEQYF. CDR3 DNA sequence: TGTGCCAGCAGCCCAGACAGGGTTCGATCCTACGAGCAGTACTTC.

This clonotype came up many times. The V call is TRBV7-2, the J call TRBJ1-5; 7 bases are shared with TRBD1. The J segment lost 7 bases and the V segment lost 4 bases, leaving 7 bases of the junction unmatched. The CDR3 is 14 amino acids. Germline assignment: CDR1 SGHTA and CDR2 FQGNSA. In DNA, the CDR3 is TGTGCCAGCAGCTCGACAGGGTGGGGGCAGCCCCAGCATTTT. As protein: CASSSTGWGQPQHF.

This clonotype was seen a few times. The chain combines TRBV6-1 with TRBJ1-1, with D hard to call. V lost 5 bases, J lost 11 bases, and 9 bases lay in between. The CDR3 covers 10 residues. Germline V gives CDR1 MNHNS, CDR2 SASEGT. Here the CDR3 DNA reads TGTGCCAGCAGTCAAGGGATGGCTTTCTTT. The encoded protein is CASSQGMAFF.

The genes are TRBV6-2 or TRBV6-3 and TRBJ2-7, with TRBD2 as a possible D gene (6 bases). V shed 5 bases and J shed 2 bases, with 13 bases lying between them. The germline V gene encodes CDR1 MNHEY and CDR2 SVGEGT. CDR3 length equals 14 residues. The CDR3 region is CASSQGTSAYEQYF. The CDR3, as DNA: TGTGCCAGCAGTCAAGGGACTTCTGCCTACGAGCAGTACTTC.

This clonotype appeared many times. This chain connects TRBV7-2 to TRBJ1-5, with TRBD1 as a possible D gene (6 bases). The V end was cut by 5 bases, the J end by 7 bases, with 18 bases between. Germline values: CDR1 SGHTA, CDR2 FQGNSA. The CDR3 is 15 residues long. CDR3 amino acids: CASSERDTQTQPQHF. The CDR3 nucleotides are TGTGCCAGCAGCGAAAGGGACACGCAGACCCAGCCCCAGCATTTT. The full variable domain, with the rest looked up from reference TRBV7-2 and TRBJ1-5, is GAGVSQSPSNKVTEKGKDVELRCDPISGHTALYWYRQSLGQGLEFLIYFQGNSAPDKSGLPSDRFSAERTGGSVSTLTIQRTQQEDSAVYLCASSERDTQTQPQHFGDGTRLSIL.

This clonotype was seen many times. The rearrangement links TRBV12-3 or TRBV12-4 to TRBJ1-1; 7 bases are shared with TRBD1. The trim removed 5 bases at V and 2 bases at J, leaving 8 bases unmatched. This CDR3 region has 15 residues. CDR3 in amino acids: CASSSRQGLNTEAFF. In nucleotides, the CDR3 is TGTGCCAGCAGTAGCCGACAGGGCCTAAACACTGAAGCTTTCTTT.

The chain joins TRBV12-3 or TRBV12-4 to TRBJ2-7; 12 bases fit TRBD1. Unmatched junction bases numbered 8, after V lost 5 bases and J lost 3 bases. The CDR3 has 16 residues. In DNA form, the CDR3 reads TGTGCCAGCAGTCCCGGGACAGGGGGCCCCTACTACGAGCAGTACTTC. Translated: CASSPGTGGPYYEQYF.

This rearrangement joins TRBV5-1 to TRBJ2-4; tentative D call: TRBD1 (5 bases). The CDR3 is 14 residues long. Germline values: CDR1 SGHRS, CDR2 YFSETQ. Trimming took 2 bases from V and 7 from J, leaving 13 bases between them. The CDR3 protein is CASSFQGIGNIQYF. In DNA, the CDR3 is TGCGCCAGCAGCTTCCAGGGTATTGGGAACATTCAGTACTTC.

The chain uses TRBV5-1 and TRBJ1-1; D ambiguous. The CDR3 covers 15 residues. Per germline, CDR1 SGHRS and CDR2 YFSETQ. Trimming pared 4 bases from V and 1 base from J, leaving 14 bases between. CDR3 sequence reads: CASSASWVGNTEAFF. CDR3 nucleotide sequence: TGCGCCAGCAGCGCGTCTTGGGTTGGGAACACTGAAGCTTTCTTT.

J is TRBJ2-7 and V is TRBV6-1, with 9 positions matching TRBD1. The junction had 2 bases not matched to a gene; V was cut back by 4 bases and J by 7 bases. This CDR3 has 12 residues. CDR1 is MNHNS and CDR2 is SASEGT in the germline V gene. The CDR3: CASSADRGEQYF. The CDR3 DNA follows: TGTGCCAGCAGTGCGGACAGGGGTGAGCAGTACTTC.

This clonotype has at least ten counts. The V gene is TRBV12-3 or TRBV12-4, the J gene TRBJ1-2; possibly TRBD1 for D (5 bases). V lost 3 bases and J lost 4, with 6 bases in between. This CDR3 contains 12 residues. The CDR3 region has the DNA TGTGCCAGCAGTTTCGACAGCTATGGCTACACCTTC. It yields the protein CASSFDSYGYTF.

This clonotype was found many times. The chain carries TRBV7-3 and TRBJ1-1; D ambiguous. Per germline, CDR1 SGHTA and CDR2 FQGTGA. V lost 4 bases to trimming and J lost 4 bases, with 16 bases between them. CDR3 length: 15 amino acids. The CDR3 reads CASSSAGSSSTEAFF. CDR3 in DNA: TGTGCCAGCAGCTCGGCGGGGTCTTCGAGCACTGAAGCTTTCTTT.

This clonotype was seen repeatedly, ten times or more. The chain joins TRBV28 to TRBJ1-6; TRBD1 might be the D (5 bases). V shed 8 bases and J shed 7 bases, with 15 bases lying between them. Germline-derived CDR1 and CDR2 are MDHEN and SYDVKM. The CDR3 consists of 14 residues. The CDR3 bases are TGTGCCAGCCTCACAGGAATCGGAAATTCACCCCTCCACTTT. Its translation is CASLTGIGNSPLHF.

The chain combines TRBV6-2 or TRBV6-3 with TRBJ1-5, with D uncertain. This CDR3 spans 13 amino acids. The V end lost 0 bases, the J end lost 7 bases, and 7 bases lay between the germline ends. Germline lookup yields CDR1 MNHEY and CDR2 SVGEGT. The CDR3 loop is CASSYSGRQPQHF. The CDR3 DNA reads TGTGCCAGCAGTTACTCAGGGCGCCAGCCCCAGCATTTT.

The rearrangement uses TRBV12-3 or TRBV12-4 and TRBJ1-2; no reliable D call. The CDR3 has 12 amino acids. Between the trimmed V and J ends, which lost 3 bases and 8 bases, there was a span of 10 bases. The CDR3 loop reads CASSFHGGGYTF. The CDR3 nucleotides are TGTGCCAGCAGTTTTCATGGTGGAGGCTACACCTTC.

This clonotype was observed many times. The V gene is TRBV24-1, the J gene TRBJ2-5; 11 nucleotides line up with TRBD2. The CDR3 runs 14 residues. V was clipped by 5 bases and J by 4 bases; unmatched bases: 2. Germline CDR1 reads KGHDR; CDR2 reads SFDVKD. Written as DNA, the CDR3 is TGTGCCACCAGTGGGCTAGCGGGAGGAGAGACCCAGTACTTC. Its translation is CATSGLAGGETQYF.

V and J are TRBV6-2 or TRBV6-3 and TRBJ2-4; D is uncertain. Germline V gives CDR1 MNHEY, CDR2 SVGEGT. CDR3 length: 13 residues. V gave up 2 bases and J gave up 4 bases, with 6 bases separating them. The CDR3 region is CASSYDQKNIQYF. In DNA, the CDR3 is TGTGCCAGCAGTTACGATCAGAAAAACATTCAGTACTTC.

The CDR3 DNA reads as TGTGCCAGCAGCTTAGGAGGGATTGGGGGCCGAGCGGGAGAAGGGCGGCTTCAAGAGACCCAGTACTTC. Its protein is CASSLGGIGGRAGEGRLQETQYF. This sequence joins TRBV11-2 and TRBJ2-5; 8 bases fit TRBD2. The CDR3 has 23 residues. With 1 base clipped from V and 2 bases from J, the junction kept 27 bases outside the gene matches. The germline V gene encodes CDR1 SGHAT and CDR2 FQNNGV.